These 25 T cell receptor beta chains were all obtained from the same sample, sequenced in a study of T cell repertoires in aging, cancer and after chemotherapy. Multiplex touch-down PCR with TRB-A/B primers amplified rearranged V-D-J TRB sequences. One entry per CDR3 protein results from TCRdb running MiXCR on the multiplex PCR reads. Of more than 10,000 distinct CDR3 sequences listed, around 21% are singletons. TCR beta rearrangements were amplified from peripheral blood genomic DNA. Sequenced sample: blood. The receptors were sampled from a human donor in good health.

This clonotype was counted between two and nine times. V is TRBV12-3 or TRBV12-4 and J is TRBJ2-7; possibly TRBD1 or TRBD2 for D (5 bases each). The CDR3 runs to 16 residues. V was cut by 5 bases and J by 6 bases, with 23 bases left in between. The CDR3 region is CASSTSEGRSGLEQYF. The CDR3, as DNA: TGTGCCAGCAGTACCTCTGAAGGCAGGTCGGGGCTCGAGCAGTACTTC.

This clonotype is medium-sized by share. The gene calls are TRBV19 and TRBJ1-2; D is ambiguous. CDR1 LNHDA and CDR2 SQIVND come from the germline V gene (reference sequence). The CDR3 is 13 residues long. Trimming removed 9 bases at V and 8 bases at J, with 19 bases between. The CDR3 spells CASAPQVVSGYTF. The CDR3 DNA follows: TGTGCCAGCGCCCCCCAGGTAGTATCCGGCTACACCTTC.

This clonotype is classed as medium-sized. The V call is TRBV5-4, the J call TRBJ1-6, with 9 bases aligning to TRBD1. The V segment lost 5 bases and the J segment 10 bases; nucleotides outside the gene matches: 7. CDR1 is SGHNT, CDR2 YYREEE, per germline (reference sequence). CDR3 length: 14 amino acids. CDR3 loop: CASRKDRGNSPLHF. The CDR3 DNA reads as TGTGCCAGCAGGAAGGACAGGGGTAACTCACCCCTCCACTTT.

This clonotype was detected once. A read error may explain this, as a much larger clone is one base away. This sequence joins TRBV20-1 and TRBJ1-1, with D perhaps matching TRBD1 (6 bases). Looked up from germline, CDR1 is DFQATT and CDR2 is SNEGSKA (reference sequence). The CDR3 is 12 amino acids. DNA of the CDR3: TGCAGTGCAGGGGGGAGGAACACTGGAGCTTTCTTT. Protein sequence: CSAGGRNTGAFF.

Turning to this clonotype: A much larger clonotype is one base distant, so this may be a read error. The conserved closing phenylalanine or tryptophan is absent in this CDR3, likely reflecting a read error. The V and J genes are TRBV18 and TRBJ1-4; weak D call: TRBD1 (6 bases). V was clipped by 6 bases and J by 8 bases, with 16 bases between them. This CDR3 region has 14 residues. Looked up from germline, CDR1 is KGHSH and CDR2 is LQKENI. This CDR3 reads CASSKSGVDEKLFY. DNA of the CDR3: TGTGCCAGCTCTAAGTCAGGGGTAGACGAAAAACTGTTTTAT.

The chain uses TRBV6-2 or TRBV6-3 and TRBJ2-1; D possibly matches TRBD1 or TRBD2 (8 bases each). Trimming shortened V by 2 bases and J by 5 bases, and 13 bases separated the two germline ends. Germline CDR1 and CDR2: MNHEY and SVGEGT. The CDR3 extends over 15 amino acids. For the CDR3, the DNA is TGTGCCAGCAGTTACGTAGCGGGACAGGACAATGAGCAGTTCTTC. Translated, it gives CASSYVAGQDNEQFF.

In this sample, this clonotype turned up many times. V and J are TRBV7-2 and TRBJ2-7; weak D call: TRBD1 (5 bases). The CDR3 contains 15 residues. Germline V CDR1 and CDR2: SGHTA, FQGNSA. The V gene lost 5 bases and the J gene lost 2 bases, with 16 bases spanning the gap. DNA of the CDR3: TGTGCCAGCAGCCTACTACGACAGTCAACCTACGAGCAGTACTTC. Translated: CASSLLRQSTYEQYF.

About this clonotype: A read error may explain this, as a much larger clone is one base away. This chain uses TRBV19 with TRBJ1-3; D gene unclear. Germline values: CDR1 LNHDA, CDR2 SQIVND (reference sequence). The CDR3 spans 13 residues. The CDR3 is CALIKVLGNPIYF. CDR3 sequence (DNA): TGTGCCCTCATCAAGGTTCTTGGAAACCCCATATATTTT.

This clonotype was counted between two and nine times. The chain links TRBV13 to TRBJ2-2; 7 positions agree with TRBD1. V shed 4 bases, J shed 6 bases, and the junction held 8 bases outside the gene matches. CDR3 length: 15 residues. Germline assignment: CDR1 PRHDT and CDR2 FYEKMQ (reference sequence). The DNA of the CDR3 is TGTGCCAGCAGCTCCTCAGGGGGTAGAGCCGGGGAGCTGTTTTTT. As protein: CASSSSGGRAGELFF.

The gene calls are TRBV6-5 and TRBJ2-2; D unresolved. This CDR3 is built from 13 residues. The germline V gene encodes CDR1 MNHEY and CDR2 SVGAGI. V gave up 2 bases and J gave up 5 bases, with 6 bases separating them. The CDR3 here is CASSYLGTGELFF. The DNA of the CDR3 is TGTGCCAGCAGTTACCTCGGGACCGGGGAGCTGTTTTTT.

This clonotype was seen ten or more times. CDR3 bases: TGTGCCAGCTCACCCGGGACAGGGGGACTAGCCTACGAGCAGTACTTC. Translating it yields CASSPGTGGLAYEQYF. The chain links TRBV18 to TRBJ2-7; TRBD1 aligns across 11 bases. The CDR3 covers 16 residues. V dropped 3 bases and J dropped 2; count of bases not matched to a gene: 6. Germline CDR1 reads KGHSH; CDR2 reads LQKENI.

This clonotype was detected a few times. The chain links TRBV4-2 to TRBJ2-1; 14 nucleotides match TRBD2. Germline CDR1 reads LGHNA; CDR2 reads YNFKEQ. The CDR3 runs to 18 residues. Trimming cost V 3 bases and J 4 bases; bases outside gene matches: 8. The CDR3 sequence is CASSQGGTSGGHYNEQFF. The CDR3 DNA is TGTGCCAGCAGCCAGGGGGGGACTAGCGGGGGCCATTACAATGAGCAGTTCTTC.

This clonotype was found once. This chain joins TRBV5-1 and TRBJ2-7; possibly TRBD1 for D (6 bases). The germline V gene has CDR1 SGHRS and CDR2 YFSETQ. This CDR3 is 15 amino acids long. Trimming cost V 0 bases and J 3 bases, with 13 bases left between them. CDR3 nucleotide sequence: TGCGCCAGCAGCTTGGACCCCGACAGGATCTACGAGCAGTACTTC. Its protein is CASSLDPDRIYEQYF.

This clonotype is medium-sized by share. This sequence joins TRBV6-4 and TRBJ1-2, with TRBD1 identical over 9 bases. V was clipped by 4 bases and J by 4 bases; unmatched bases: 4. Germline CDR1 and CDR2: MRHNA and SNTAGT. The CDR3 is made up of 14 amino acids. The CDR3 loop is CASSATGGGYGYTF. CDR3 DNA sequence: TGTGCCAGCAGTGCCACAGGGGGCGGCTATGGCTACACCTTC.

The gene calls are TRBV11-1 and TRBJ2-1; tentatively, D is TRBD1 or TRBD2 (5 bases each). Germline lookup yields CDR1 SGHAT and CDR2 FQDESV (reference sequence). The CDR3 loop spans 15 amino acids. Between the trimmed V and J ends, which lost 2 bases and 6 bases, there was a span of 14 bases. The CDR3 here is CASSLKLGASNEQFF. The CDR3 nucleotides read TGTGCCAGCAGCTTAAAACTAGGGGCTTCCAATGAGCAGTTCTTC.

This clonotype was detected many times. The chain has TRBV5-1 and TRBJ1-3; no firm D call. The V gene lost 0 bases and the J gene lost 4 bases, with 8 bases spanning the gap. The CDR3 spans 14 residues. Germline V gives CDR1 SGHRS, CDR2 YFSETQ. The CDR3 sequence is CASSLVGSGNTIYF. CDR3 coding DNA: TGCGCCAGCAGCTTGGTAGGGAGCGGAAACACCATATATTTT. Full variable domain (rest looked up from reference TRBV5-1 and TRBJ1-3): KAGVTQTPRYLIKTRGQQVTLSCSPISGHRSVSWYQQTPGQGLQFLFEYFSETQRNKGNFPGRFSGRQFSNSRSEMNVSTLELGDSALYLCASSLVGSGNTIYFGEGSWLTVV.

This clonotype has a count of ten or more. The chain uses TRBV5-4 and TRBJ2-2; D is ambiguous. V lost 0 bases and J lost 6, with 9 bases in between. The CDR3 totals 14 residues. Germline V gives CDR1 SGHNT, CDR2 YYREEE (reference sequence). The CDR3 DNA follows: TGTGCCAGCAGCTTGGTCGCAGTCTCCGGGGAGCTGTTTTTT. It translates to CASSLVAVSGELFF.

In its sample, this clonotype ranks as medium-sized (0.01 to 0.1%). J is TRBJ1-4 and V is TRBV19; D unclear. The V gene lost 1 base and the J gene lost 8 bases, with 14 bases spanning the gap. The CDR3 is 15 amino acids. Per germline, CDR1 LNHDA and CDR2 SQIVND (reference sequence). This CDR3 is CASSIVGSVGEKLFF. CDR3 in DNA: TGTGCCAGTAGTATAGTTGGCTCCGTAGGCGAAAAACTGTTTTTT.

The V and J genes are TRBV7-9 and TRBJ2-2; 7 positions agree with TRBD1. V was pared by 5 bases and J by 5 bases, with 2 bases of the junction left unmatched. Germline CDR1 SEHNR, CDR2 FQNEAQ (reference sequence). CDR3 length equals 13 residues. The CDR3 coding sequence is TGTGCCAGCAGCCTACAGGGGACCGGGGAGCTGTTTTTT. As protein: CASSLQGTGELFF.

The DNA for the CDR3 is TGTGCCAGCAGCGGGGGGGAGATATGGGATACGCAGTATTTT. This translates into CASSGGEIWDTQYF. J is TRBJ2-3 and V is TRBV6-1; 8 bases fit TRBD2. This CDR3 has 14 amino acids. Germline-derived CDR1 and CDR2 are MNHNS and SASEGT. Trimming cost V 6 bases and J 6 bases; bases outside gene matches: 8.

This rearrangement joins TRBV5-1 to TRBJ2-3; 8 bases fit TRBD2. Germline V lookup: CDR1 SGHRS, CDR2 YFSETQ. With 5 bases clipped from V and 6 bases from J, the junction kept 8 bases outside the gene matches. The CDR3 runs 14 residues. The CDR3 region is CASRSGGDGDTQYF. DNA for the CDR3: TGCGCCAGCAGATCGGGGGGGGATGGGGATACGCAGTATTTT.

This chain connects TRBV30 to TRBJ1-2; TRBD1 matches at 7 bases. Per the germline V gene, CDR1 is GTSNPN and CDR2 is SVGIG (reference sequence). With 2 bases clipped from V and 2 bases from J, the junction kept 11 bases outside the gene matches. CDR3 length equals 16 residues. CDR3 residues: CAWSSLLGGGNYGYTF. CDR3 DNA sequence: TGTGCCTGGAGTTCATTGCTAGGGGGCGGAAACTATGGCTACACCTTC.

This clonotype came up a few times. This chain connects TRBV6-1 to TRBJ2-3; D remains unclear. Per the germline V gene, CDR1 is MNHNS and CDR2 is SASEGT. V was cut by 1 base and J by 8 bases, with 16 bases left in between. The CDR3 loop spans 15 amino acids. CDR3 loop: CASSEEVALPGTQYF. Written as DNA, the CDR3 is TGTGCCAGCAGTGAAGAGGTGGCCCTCCCCGGTACGCAGTATTTT.

This clonotype ranks as medium-sized (0.01 to 0.1%). This chain connects TRBV7-9 to TRBJ2-7, with 7 positions matching TRBD1. CDR3 length: 15 amino acids. V lost 4 bases and J lost 0; bases outside the gene matches: 6. CDR1 SEHNR and CDR2 FQNEAQ come from the germline V gene (reference sequence). The DNA of the CDR3 is TGTGCCAGCAGCTCCAGAAGGGACAGCTCCTACGAGCAGTACTTC. Residues: CASSSRRDSSYEQYF.

By sample fraction, this clonotype is medium-sized (0.01 to 0.1%). The chain carries TRBV29-1 and TRBJ1-1; TRBD1 is a possible D gene (5 bases). The germline V gene encodes CDR1 SQVTM and CDR2 ANQGSEA. V dropped 3 bases and J dropped 6 bases, with 14 bases sitting between them. This CDR3 comprises 13 residues. The CDR3 sequence is CSVENYDSSEAFF. In DNA form, the CDR3 reads TGCAGCGTTGAGAATTATGACAGTTCTGAAGCTTTCTTT. Looking up the rest from reference TRBV29-1 and TRBJ1-1 gives the full variable domain: SAVISQKPSRDICQRGTSLTIQCQVDSQVTMMFWYRQQPGQSLTLIATANQGSEATYESGFVIDKFPISRPNLTFSTLTVSNMSPEDSSIYLCSVENYDSSEAFFGQGTRLTVV.